This entry concerns a single TCR beta chain. When the RNA was reverse transcribed, random hexamers were used with an input of roughly 0.45 to 1 ug. Multiplex PCR with immunoSEQ amplified the TCR beta CDR3 across 54 Vbeta and 13 Jbeta. Using its own MiXCR run on the immunoSEQ multiplex PCR reads, TCRdb lists one record per CDR3 protein. The data contain about 130,000 distinct CDR3 sequences, around 94% of them singletons. The data originate from a study of CD8 T cells in Susac syndrome. Healthy donors constituted the controls, which were matched for age and sex. The clonotype was recovered from a human donor in good health. Sequenced sample: CD4+ T cells from PBMCs.

The CDR3, as DNA: TGTGCCTGTAGGGGACTAGATGGGGGCACAGATACGCAGTATTTT. This gives the protein CACRGLDGGTDTQYF. The chain employs TRBV30 and TRBJ2-3; 8 bases agree with TRBD2. The CDR3 contains 15 residues. The V gene end was trimmed by 6 bases and the J gene end by 1 base; junction bases not matched to a gene: 9. Looked up from germline, CDR1 is GTSNPN and CDR2 is SVGIG (reference sequence).